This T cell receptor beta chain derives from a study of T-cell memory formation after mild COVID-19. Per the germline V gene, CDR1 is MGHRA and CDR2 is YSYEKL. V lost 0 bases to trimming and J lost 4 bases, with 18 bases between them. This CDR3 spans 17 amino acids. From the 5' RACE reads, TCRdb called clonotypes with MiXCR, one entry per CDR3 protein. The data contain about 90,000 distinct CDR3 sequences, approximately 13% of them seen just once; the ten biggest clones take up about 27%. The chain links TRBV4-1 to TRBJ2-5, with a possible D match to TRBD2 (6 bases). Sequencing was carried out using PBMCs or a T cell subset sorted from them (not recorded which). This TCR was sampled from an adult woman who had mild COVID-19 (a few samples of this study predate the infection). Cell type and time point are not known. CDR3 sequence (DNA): TGCGCCAGCAGCCAAGATAGGGGAGGACTTGTCGGAGAGACCCAGTACTTC. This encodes CASSQDRGGLVGETQYF.